Sequencing of this T cell receptor beta chain was carried out in a study of CD8 T cells in ankylosing spondylitis. As regards this clonotype: What it recognizes is unknown.

V lost 0 bases and J 1 base, leaving 16 bases between the germline ends. CDR1 and CDR2 from the germline V gene are LGHNA and YNFKEQ. This CDR3 has 17 amino acids. The TCR beta libraries were generated through quantitative 5'-RACE incorporating molecular barcodes. One entry per CDR3 protein results from TCRdb running MiXCR on the 5' RACE reads. The sample includes 100,000 to 150,000 distinct CDR3 sequences, about 15% seen only once; the top ten take around a third. Notes on the study in general: Reportedly, disease-linked clones are significantly enriched in ankylosing spondylitis patients' matched synovial fluid. Clones linked to disease, bearing a CD8+ phenotype, were relatively rare in peripheral blood. What seemed typical of ankylosing spondylitis blood was a TCR beta motif built from 7 or 8 highly homologous variants. Both synovial fluid and blood in reactive arthritis had previously been reported to carry some motif variants.

This sequence was found in a male donor with ankylosing spondylitis. The chain uses TRBV4-2 and TRBJ2-7; D is possibly TRBD1 (6 bases). Sequencing was carried out using blood, either unsorted or a sorted T cell fraction (not recorded which). CDR3 DNA: TGTGCCAGCAGCCAAGATATGGTTGGCAGGGGTTCCTACGAGCAGTACTTC. It codes for CASSQDMVGRGSYEQYF.